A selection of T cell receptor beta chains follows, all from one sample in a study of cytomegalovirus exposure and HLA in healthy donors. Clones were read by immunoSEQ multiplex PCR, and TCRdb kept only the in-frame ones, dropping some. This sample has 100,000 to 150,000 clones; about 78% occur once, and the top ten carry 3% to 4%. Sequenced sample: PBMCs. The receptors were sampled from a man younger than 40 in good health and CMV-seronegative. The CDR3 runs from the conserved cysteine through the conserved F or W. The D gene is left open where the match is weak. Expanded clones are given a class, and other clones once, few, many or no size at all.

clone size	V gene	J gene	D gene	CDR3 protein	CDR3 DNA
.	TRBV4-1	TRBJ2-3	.	CASSLSSVPDTQYF	TGCGCCAGCAGCCTTTCTAGCGTACCAGATACGCAGTATTTT
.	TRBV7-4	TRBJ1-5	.	CASSSPRDTAFSNQPQHF	TGTGCCAGCAGCTCCCCCCGGGACACCGCCTTTAGCAATCAGCCCCAGCATTTT
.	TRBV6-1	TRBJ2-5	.	CASSEALLQKETQYF	TGTGCCAGCAGTGAAGCGCTTCTGCAGAAAGAGACCCAGTACTTC
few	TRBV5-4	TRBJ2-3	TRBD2	CASSLLAGGQYF	TGTGCCAGCAGCTTACTAGCGGGGGGCCAGTATTTT
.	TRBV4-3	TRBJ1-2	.	CASSQDTSAEGLNHNYGYTF	TGCGCCAGCAGCCAAGATACATCCGCGGAGGGACTGAACCATAACTATGGCTACACCTTC
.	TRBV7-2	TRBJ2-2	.	CASSLSLLGELFF	TGTGCCAGCAGCTTATCTCTCTTGGGGGAGCTGTTTTTT
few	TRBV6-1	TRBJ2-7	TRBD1	CASRSPGGPDEQYF	TGTGCCAGCAGGAGCCCAGGGGGCCCGGACGAGCAGTACTTC
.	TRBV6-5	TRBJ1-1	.	CASSYRERVGTEAFF	TGTGCCAGCAGTTACAGAGAGAGGGTGGGAACTGAAGCTTTCTTT
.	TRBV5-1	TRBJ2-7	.	CASSPGGRGNEQYF	TGCGCCAGCAGCCCGGGGGGCAGGGGCAACGAGCAGTACTTC
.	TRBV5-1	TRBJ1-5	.	CASSARGGRDQPQHF	TGCGCCAGCAGCGCCCGTGGGGGCAGAGATCAGCCCCAGCATTTT
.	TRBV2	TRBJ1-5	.	CASSGAGATPRNNQPQHF	TGTGCCAGCAGTGGAGCAGGGGCCACTCCTCGTAACAATCAGCCCCAGCATTTT
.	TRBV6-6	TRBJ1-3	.	CASSYLGEVENTIYF	TGTGCCAGCAGTTACTTAGGGGAGGTCGAAAACACCATATATTTT
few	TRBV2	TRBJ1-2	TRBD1	CASSEEGQGILPNGYTF	TGTGCCAGCAGTGAAGAGGGACAGGGCATTTTACCTAATGGCTACACCTTC
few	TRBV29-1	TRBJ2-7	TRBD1	CSVNVGTDYEQYF	TGCAGCGTAAACGTCGGGACAGATTACGAGCAGTACTTC
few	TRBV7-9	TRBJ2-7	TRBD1	CASSQYQGARAYEQYF	TGTGCCAGCAGCCAGTACCAGGGGGCCAGAGCCTACGAGCAGTACTTC
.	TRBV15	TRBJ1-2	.	CATSRGEGDYTF	TGTGCCACCAGCAGAGGTGAGGGGGACTACACCTTC
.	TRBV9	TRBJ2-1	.	CASRKIRTRGNEQFF	TGTGCCAGCAGGAAAATTCGGACTCGTGGAAATGAGCAGTTCTTC
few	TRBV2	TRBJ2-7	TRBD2	CASSESAGGFYEQYF	TGTGCCAGCAGTGAGTCGGCGGGGGGATTCTACGAGCAGTACTTC
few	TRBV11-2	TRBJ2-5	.	CASSLGRGAVQETQYF	TGTGCCAGCAGCTTAGGACGGGGGGCCGTACAAGAGACCCAGTACTTC
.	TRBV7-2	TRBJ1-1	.	CASSSGSLNTEAFF	TGTGCCAGCAGCTCGGGATCTCTTAACACTGAAGCTTTCTTT